This TCR beta chain is from a study of T cells in Graves' hyperthyroidism and ophthalmopathy. The V and J ends lost 4 bases and 3 bases respectively, with 12 bases between them. The CDR3 loop spans 14 amino acids. The germline V gene encodes CDR1 SQVTM and CDR2 ANQGSEA. In its sample, this clonotype was seen many times. What it binds is unknown. Patients were excluded because of uncontrolled infection, other autoimmune disease, pregnancy or lactation. Each diagnosis drew on symptoms, thyroxine, TRAb, thyroid ultrasound and orbital computed tomography findings. Study-level results: Stable hyperthyroidism was separated from ophthalmopathy by a model based on 13 V-J features.

The investigators amplified TCR beta CDR3 regions from RNA transcripts. HTBI primers were employed in a first-round RT-PCR of the TCR CDR3. TCRdb independently ran MiXCR on the multiplex PCR reads; one entry per CDR3 protein. The table lists 480,000 or so distinct CDR3 sequences, about 45% of them singletons. The chain is built from TRBV29-1 and TRBJ2-2, with D possibly matching TRBD2 (6 bases). The sequence derives from an adult woman with Graves' disease, either hyperthyroidism or ophthalmopathy (not recorded which). Input material: peripheral blood or thyroid tissue (not recorded which). The CDR3 nucleotides are TGCAGCGTTGCCCCGGGGACTGACACCGGGGAGCTGTTTTTT. Translating it yields CSVAPGTDTGELFF.